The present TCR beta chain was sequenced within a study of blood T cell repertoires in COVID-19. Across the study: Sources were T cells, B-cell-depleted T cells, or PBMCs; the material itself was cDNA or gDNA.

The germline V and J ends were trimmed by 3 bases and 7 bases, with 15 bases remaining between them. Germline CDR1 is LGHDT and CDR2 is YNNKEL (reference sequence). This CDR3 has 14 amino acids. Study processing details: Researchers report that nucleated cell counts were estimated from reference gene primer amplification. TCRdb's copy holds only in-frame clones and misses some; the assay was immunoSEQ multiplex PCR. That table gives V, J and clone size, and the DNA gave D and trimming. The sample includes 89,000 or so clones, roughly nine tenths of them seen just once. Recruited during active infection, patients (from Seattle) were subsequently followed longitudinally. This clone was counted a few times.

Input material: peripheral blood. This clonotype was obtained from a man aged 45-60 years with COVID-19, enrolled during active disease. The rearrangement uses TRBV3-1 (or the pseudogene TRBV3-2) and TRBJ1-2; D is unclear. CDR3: CASSHSSGERGYTF. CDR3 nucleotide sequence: TGTGCCAGCAGCCACTCAAGCGGGGAGCGTGGCTACACCTTC.